Below, 29 T cell receptor beta chains from the same sample are listed, as sequenced in a study of blood T cells in healthy people across ages. Then a second PCR, running roughly 7 to 11 cycles, was carried out with a sample-barcoded 5' primer and a J-beta primer mix. TCRdb passed the 5' RACE reads through MiXCR, listing each CDR3 protein once. The sample lists 250,000 to 300,000 distinct CDR3 sequences; 25% to 30% were seen once. Source material: blood. Receptors originate from a woman between 65 and 79 years old in good health.

This clonotype has just a few counts. The J gene is TRBJ1-3, the V gene TRBV5-1; the match to TRBD1 covers 7 bases. The CDR3 length is 17 residues. Germline V gene lookup returns CDR1 SGHRS and CDR2 YFSETQ. The trim removed 2 bases at V and 0 bases at J, leaving 8 bases unmatched. This CDR3 reads CASSFGGTEHSGNTIYF. CDR3 coding DNA: TGCGCCAGCAGCTTCGGTGGGACAGAACACTCTGGAAACACCATATATTTT.

The genes are TRBV29-1 and TRBJ2-5; 8 nucleotides line up with TRBD2. Germline V CDR1 and CDR2: SQVTM, ANQGSEA. V lost 6 bases to trimming and J lost 2 bases; unmatched junction nucleotides: 5. The CDR3 consists of 13 residues. For the CDR3, the DNA is TGCAGCGTGAGGACTAGCCCTCAAGAGACCCAGTACTTC. It yields the protein CSVRTSPQETQYF.

The CDR3 spells CASRPTGVGTQYF. The DNA for the CDR3 is TGTGCCAGCAGACCTACTGGGGTGGGGACCCAGTACTTC. V is TRBV12-3 or TRBV12-4 and J is TRBJ2-5; D not resolved. The CDR3 has 13 residues. V lost 6 bases and J lost 7, with 15 bases in between.

This clonotype was detected a few times. CDR3: CSVATYGQYF. CDR3 coding DNA: TGCAGCGTCGCTACCTACGGGCAGTACTTC. The chain carries TRBV29-1 and TRBJ2-5; D remains unclear. This CDR3 has 10 amino acids. Per the germline V gene, CDR1 is SQVTM and CDR2 is ANQGSEA. The V end was cut by 6 bases, the J end by 11 bases, with 13 bases between.

This clonotype turned up a few times. In DNA, the CDR3 is TGTGCCAGCAGTGCTGGGATTGAGCAGTTCTTC. It yields the protein CASSAGIEQFF. J is TRBJ2-5 and V is TRBV2, with D unclear. The end of the DNA is better explained by TRBJ2-1, so the J call may be wrong. The germline V gene has CDR1 SNHLY and CDR2 FYNNEI. The CDR3 is made up of 11 amino acids.

The V gene is TRBV12-3 or TRBV12-4, the J gene TRBJ2-5, with 10 bases fitting TRBD1. V shed 4 bases, J shed 5 bases, and the junction held 4 bases outside the gene matches. CDR3 length: 14 residues. CDR3 DNA: TGTGCCAGCAGTTCCGGGACAGGGGCTGAGACCCAGTACTTC. Amino acids: CASSSGTGAETQYF.

This clonotype turned up a few times. The rearrangement links TRBV3-1 to TRBJ2-4, with 9 bases matching TRBD1. The J segment lost 3 bases and the V segment lost 1 base, leaving 10 bases of the junction unmatched. The CDR3 consists of 18 residues. The germline V gene has CDR1 LGHDT and CDR2 YNNKEL (reference sequence). CDR3 sequence reads: CASSQVSGTGFSKNIQYF. The CDR3 DNA follows: TGTGCCAGCAGCCAAGTCTCCGGGACAGGGTTTAGCAAAAACATTCAGTACTTC.

The chain joins TRBV20-1 to TRBJ1-2; 8 nucleotides agree with TRBD1. J gave up 7 bases and V 7 bases, and 8 bases lay outside the gene matches. The CDR3 totals 12 residues. Germline CDR1 is DFQATT and CDR2 is SNEGSKA (reference sequence). Here the CDR3 DNA reads TGCAGTGAAGGGGGCAGGGGGCCTGGCTACACCTTC. It yields the protein CSEGGRGPGYTF.

In its sample, this clonotype was seen once. J is TRBJ2-7 and V is TRBV12-3 or TRBV12-4, with TRBD2 identical over 7 bases. The CDR3 runs 13 residues. Losses at the gene ends were 3 bases for V and 3 bases for J; bases not matched to a gene: 2. The DNA of the CDR3 is TGTGCCAGCAGTTTCGTAGCGGGCTACGAGCAGTACTTC. Its translation: CASSFVAGYEQYF.

This sequence joins TRBV4-1 and TRBJ2-7; 9 nucleotides agree with TRBD2. The CDR3 spans 15 residues. CDR1 and CDR2 (germline): MGHRA, YSYEKL. V lost 2 bases, J lost 1 base, and 3 bases stayed unmatched. The DNA of the CDR3 is TGCGCCAGCAGCCAACGGCGGGAGGGATCCTACGAGCAGTACTTC. This gives the protein CASSQRREGSYEQYF.

The rearrangement links TRBV9 to TRBJ1-6; D might be TRBD1 (5 bases). Germline CDR1 is SGDLS and CDR2 is YYNGEE. This CDR3 region has 14 residues. V was clipped by 4 bases and J by 10 bases, with 15 bases between them. The CDR3 protein is CASSRKGNGSPLHF. CDR3 nucleotides: TGTGCCAGCAGCCGAAAGGGGAACGGATCACCCCTCCACTTT.

This clonotype was picked up a small number of times. CDR3 nucleotide sequence: TGTGCCAGCAAGTCCGGCAATTCACCCCTCCACTTT. Translation: CASKSGNSPLHF. This sequence joins TRBV28 and TRBJ1-6; D gene unclear. Germline CDR1 and CDR2: MDHEN and SYDVKM. V lost 7 bases, J lost 7 bases, and 8 bases lay in between. The CDR3 has 12 residues.

This clonotype was counted ten times or more. The rearrangement links TRBV6-2 or TRBV6-3 to TRBJ2-7; tentative D call: TRBD2 (5 bases). Per the germline V gene, CDR1 is MNHEY and CDR2 is SVGEGT. With 2 bases removed from V and 7 bases from J, the gap between germline ends came to 12 bases. This CDR3 has 13 residues. The CDR3 DNA follows: TGTGCCAGCAGTTACCCGGGGAGCGGTGAGCAGTACTTC. It translates to CASSYPGSGEQYF.

V usage is TRBV12-3 or TRBV12-4 and J usage is TRBJ2-7; possible D gene TRBD1, 5 bases. There are 12 residues in the CDR3. V was pared by 1 base and J by 6 bases, with 7 bases between. Here the CDR3 reads CASSLVRAEQYF. The CDR3 DNA follows: TGTGCCAGCAGTTTAGTCAGGGCCGAGCAGTACTTC.

V and J are TRBV28 and TRBJ1-4; D perhaps matches TRBD1 (6 bases). The germline gives CDR1 MDHEN, CDR2 SYDVKM. This CDR3 spans 13 amino acids. Trimming pared 8 bases from V and 5 bases from J, leaving 12 bases between. The CDR3 DNA reads as TGTGCCAGCCGGACAGCTCGGAATGAAAAACTGTTTTTT. Translation gives CASRTARNEKLFF.

The CDR3 DNA is TGTGCCAGCAGCGCAAGCCGGAATCCCATTTACGAGCAGTACTTC. Protein product: CASSASRNPIYEQYF. The J gene is TRBJ2-7, the V gene TRBV9; D ambiguous. Germline values: CDR1 SGDLS, CDR2 YYNGEE. This CDR3 comprises 15 residues. V lost 3 bases and J lost 4, with 17 bases in between. The full variable domain, rest sourced from reference TRBV9 and TRBJ2-7, is DSGVTQTPKHLITATGQRVTLRCSPRSGDLSVYWYQQSLDQGLQFLIQYYNGEERAKGNILERFSAQQFPDLHSELNLSSLELGDSALYFCASSASRNPIYEQYFGPGTRLTVT.

This clonotype was seen more than once but under ten times. The chain employs TRBV12-3 or TRBV12-4 and TRBJ2-7; 7 bases map to TRBD2. Unmatched junction bases numbered 7, after V lost 5 bases and J lost 0 bases. The CDR3 length is 15 residues. CDR3 DNA: TGTGCCAGCAGTAAAAGCGGGGTAAGCTCCTACGAGCAGTACTTC. Its translation is CASSKSGVSSYEQYF.

This clonotype was counted between two and nine times. V and J are TRBV6-5 and TRBJ1-1; D not certain. The germline V gene has CDR1 MNHEY and CDR2 SVGAGI. The CDR3 consists of 16 residues. V lost 2 bases and J lost 0, with 13 bases in between. The CDR3 DNA reads as TGTGCCAGCAGTTACCGCTCGGAGGCCATGAACACTGAAGCTTTCTTT. Its translation: CASSYRSEAMNTEAFF.

The chain links TRBV3-1 to TRBJ1-1; D not certain. This CDR3 spans 14 amino acids. Trimming removed 0 bases at V and 7 bases at J, with 12 bases between. Germline CDR1 is LGHDT and CDR2 is YNNKEL (reference sequence). CDR3 sequence: CASSQERGKSEAFF. As DNA, the CDR3 is TGTGCCAGCAGCCAAGAAAGAGGAAAAAGTGAAGCTTTCTTT.

The chain recombines TRBV20-1 with TRBJ2-5; D not certain. Germline-derived CDR1 and CDR2 are DFQATT and SNEGSKA (reference sequence). This CDR3 contains 14 residues. V lost 0 bases and J 0 bases, leaving 8 bases between the germline ends. DNA of the CDR3: TGCAGTGCTAGAGATGTGTGGAACCAAGAGACCCAGTACTTC. Amino acids: CSARDVWNQETQYF.

This clonotype was recorded many times. The V call is TRBV3-1, the J call TRBJ2-3; D is uncertain. Germline values: CDR1 LGHDT, CDR2 YNNKEL (reference sequence). The V gene lost 0 bases and the J gene lost 6 bases, with 10 bases spanning the gap. This CDR3 contains 14 residues. The DNA of the CDR3 is TGTGCCAGCAGCCAAGATGTGATCTCGGATACGCAGTATTTT. This sequence encodes CASSQDVISDTQYF.

Details on this clonotype: The germline gene is not matched at one end of the junction; a read error may be the cause. In DNA, the CDR3 is TGTGCCATCAGAACGAGCGGGACAGATCCAAATAGCTCCTACAATGGGCAGTTCTTC. Amino acid sequence: CAIRTSGTDPNSSYNGQFF. The genes are TRBV10-3 and TRBJ2-1; D might be TRBD1 or TRBD2, each matching 7 bases. There are 19 residues in the CDR3. Germline assignment: CDR1 ENHRY and CDR2 SYGVKD.

This clonotype showed up just a few times. This chain links TRBV20-1 with TRBJ2-1, with 11 bases matching TRBD2. CDR1 and CDR2 from the germline V gene are DFQATT and SNEGSKA (reference sequence). The junction had 13 bases not matched to a gene; V was cut back by 4 bases and J by 8 bases. The CDR3 loop spans 16 amino acids. This CDR3 reads CSATGLAGPLGDEQFF. As DNA, the CDR3 is TGCAGTGCTACCGGACTAGCGGGCCCACTGGGGGATGAGCAGTTCTTC.

The chain has TRBV28 and TRBJ1-1, with 9 positions matching TRBD1. The CDR3 is 16 amino acids. Trimming took 1 base from V and 5 from J; bases not matched to a gene: 8. Germline V gives CDR1 MDHEN, CDR2 SYDVKM. Here the CDR3 reads CASSLSGTGFRTEAFF. DNA for the CDR3: TGTGCCAGCAGTTTATCAGGGACAGGGTTTCGGACTGAAGCTTTCTTT.

In this sample, this clonotype turned up a few times. J is TRBJ1-2 and V is TRBV6-2 or TRBV6-3; the D gene is possibly TRBD1 (5 bases). V lost 5 bases and J 1 base, leaving 8 bases between the germline ends. The CDR3 sequence is 13 residues long. The germline V gene has CDR1 MNHEY and CDR2 SVGEGT. The CDR3 DNA reads TGTGCCAGCAGTACGACAGTTAACTATGGCTACACCTTC. It specifies CASSTTVNYGYTF.

This clonotype was seen a handful of times. CDR3 nucleotides: TGTGCCAGCAGCCCCGGCCCAGCGGGAGGCTCCTACGAGCAGTACTTC. It encodes CASSPGPAGGSYEQYF. V usage is TRBV7-2 and J usage is TRBJ2-7; 9 bases map to TRBD2. This CDR3 has 16 residues. Looked up from germline, CDR1 is SGHTA and CDR2 is FQGNSA. Trimming took 5 bases from V and 0 from J; bases not matched to a gene: 8. Filled out from reference TRBV7-2 and TRBJ2-7, the complete variable domain reads GAGVSQSPSNKVTEKGKDVELRCDPISGHTALYWYRQSLGQGLEFLIYFQGNSAPDKSGLPSDRFSAERTGGSVSTLTIQRTQQEDSAVYLCASSPGPAGGSYEQYFGPGTRLTVT.

V usage is TRBV4-3 and J usage is TRBJ2-4; 14 nucleotides align to TRBD2. CDR3 size: 16 residues. V was clipped by 4 bases and J by 6 bases; unmatched bases: 5. In germline, CDR1 is LGHNA, CDR2 YSLEER. The CDR3 nucleotides are TGCGCCAGCAGCCGCGACGGGACTAGCGGGAGAAACATTCAGTACTTC. Translated, it gives CASSRDGTSGRNIQYF.

This chain connects TRBV19 to TRBJ2-1; D unresolved. Germline-derived CDR1 and CDR2 are LNHDA and SQIVND (reference sequence). V gave up 5 bases and J gave up 0 bases, with 14 bases separating them. The CDR3 spans 16 residues. The CDR3, as DNA: TGTGCCAGTAGTTGGGGTAGCTCGAGCTCCTACAATGAGCAGTTCTTC. It translates to CASSWGSSSSYNEQFF.

Only a few counts were recorded for this clonotype. This chain links TRBV18 with TRBJ2-3; D gene unclear. CDR3 size: 14 residues. Trimming took off 3 bases at V and 0 bases at J, with 7 bases between the two ends. Germline values: CDR1 KGHSH, CDR2 LQKENI. CDR3 region: CASSPSTSTDTQYF. For the CDR3, the DNA is TGTGCCAGCTCACCCTCGACGAGCACAGATACGCAGTATTTT.